This TCR beta chain appears in the sequencing data of a study of OX40 agonist ivuxolimab in advanced cancers. Study observations and caveats: Undetermined was the antigen specificity of the expanded peripheral T cells. Within 6 weeks, CD4+ and CD8+ blood T cells expanded clonally at 0.1 to 3.0 mg/kg. CD4+ T cells averaged fewer expanded clones than CD8+ T cells.

Notes on this clone: What it binds is not known.

Generated by immunoSEQ multiplex PCR, the TCRdb table keeps only in-frame clones and is missing some. Of fewer than 85,000 clones listed, around 92% are singletons. Looked up from germline, CDR1 is MDHEN and CDR2 is SYDVKM. V gave up 5 bases and J gave up 0 bases, with 14 bases separating them. The CDR3 length is 16 residues. The origin of this receptor is an adult with an advanced solid tumor such as melanoma, head and neck, liver or kidney cancer. The specimen comprised CD4+ or CD8+ T cells sorted from blood, sampled in a trial of the OX40 agonist ivuxolimab. The chain recombines TRBV28 with TRBJ1-3; D not certain. The CDR3 is CASSNLGSVSGNTIYF. The CDR3, as DNA: TGTGCCAGCAGTAACTTGGGATCGGTCTCTGGAAACACCATATATTTT. Looking up the rest from reference TRBV28 and TRBJ1-3 gives the full variable domain: DVKVTQSSRYLVKRTGEKVFLECVQDMDHENMFWYRQDPGLGLRLIYFSYDVKMKEKGDIPEGYSVSREKKERFSLILESASTNQTSMYLCASSNLGSVSGNTIYFGEGSWLTVV.